This T cell receptor (beta chain) was obtained from a study of T cell changes during pregnancy in multiple sclerosis. TCRdb's copy holds only in-frame clones and misses some; the assay was immunoSEQ multiplex PCR. The sample comprises approximately 120,000 clones, 96% of which are singletons, and roughly 0.44% rests with the top ten. The CDR3 spans 14 residues. The germline gives CDR1 MNHEY, CDR2 SVGAGI. With V trimmed by 4 bases and J by 2 bases, 4 bases remained unmatched. The sequences come from peripheral blood, collected after pregnancy. The V and J genes are TRBV6-5 and TRBJ2-7, with 8 bases that match TRBD2. The source of this sequence is a female donor with multiple sclerosis, enrolled in a pregnancy study. The CDR3 sequence: CASSSTSGTYEQYF. The CDR3, as DNA: TGTGCCAGCAGTTCAACTAGCGGAACCTACGAGCAGTACTTC.